The text below deals with one T cell receptor beta chain. The data originate from a study of blood T cell repertoires in COVID-19. Produced via immunoSEQ multiplex PCR; TCRdb's table is partial and in-frame only. This table has 120,000 or so clones, around four fifths appearing once. V dropped 4 bases and J dropped 7 bases, with 10 bases sitting between them. This CDR3 region has 13 residues. Germline CDR1 is MNHNY and CDR2 is SVGAGI (reference sequence). The material sequenced was peripheral blood. The clonotype comes from a human donor in a cohort sampled during active COVID-19. V and J are TRBV6-6 and TRBJ1-4; D is undetermined. CDR3 DNA: TGTGCCAGCAGTTTAGGTTCAGGTGAAAAACTGTTTTTT. This codes for CASSLGSGEKLFF.